This T cell receptor beta chain comes out of a study of T cell responses to AZD1222 COVID-19 vaccine. The V end was cut by 0 bases, the J end by 7 bases, with 10 bases between. The CDR3 is 14 amino acids. Germline assignment: CDR1 MGHRA and CDR2 YSYEKL. Concerning this clone itself: Its antigen is currently unknown.

The assay was immunoSEQ multiplex PCR, and TCRdb's table has in-frame clones only and misses some. The data show 130,000 to 150,000 clones, about 86% seen once. Study-level points and caveats: Spike as a whole was targeted by vaccine-associated CD4 TCRs, dominant at 160-218 and 743-854. As reported, nearly half of all spike-specific TCRs target variant regions that are unmutated.

The chain links TRBV4-1 to TRBJ1-5; D not resolved. This TCR came from an adult who received the AZD1222 COVID-19 vaccine. The source was peripheral blood, collected 28 days after the second AZD1222 dose. CDR3 DNA: TGCGCCAGCAGCCAAGATCGGGGATCCCAGCCCCAGCATTTT. Its translation: CASSQDRGSQPQHF.